These T cell receptor beta chains were read from a single sample in a study of shared clonotypes between healthy human individuals. Sequencing used immunoSEQ multiplex PCR; TCRdb keeps in-frame clones, though not all of them. The data contain hundreds of thousands of clones, around 92% of them singletons. The sequencing sample was made of naive CD8+ T cells sorted from blood. The receptor source for this set is a man aged 30 to 45 in good health. Each CDR3 is given with its conserved first and last residue. The D gene is left open where the match is weak. Where a row states a size, it is once, few, many or the class of an expanded clone; other rows omit it.

size: .
V: TRBV2
J: TRBJ2-3
D: TRBD1
length: 15
CDR3: CASRPGQAFTDTQYF
DNA: TGTGCCAGCAGGCCCGGACAGGCCTTCACAGATACGCAGTATTTT

size: .
V: TRBV27
J: TRBJ2-7
D: TRBD1
length: 16
CDR3: CASSTAQGAILYEQYF
DNA: TGTGCCAGCAGTACGGCACAGGGGGCTATCCTCTACGAGCAGTACTTC

size: .
V: TRBV27
J: TRBJ2-1
D: TRBD2
length: 13
CDR3: CASRRRESNEQFF
DNA: TGTGCCAGCAGGCGGCGGGAGTCTAATGAGCAGTTCTTC

size: .
V: TRBV11-2
J: TRBJ2-5
D: .
length: 16
CDR3: CASSLGQGGSQETQYF
DNA: TGTGCCAGCAGCTTAGGCCAGGGAGGTTCCCAAGAGACCCAGTACTTC

size: .
V: TRBV7-9
J: TRBJ1-4
D: TRBD1
length: 18
CDR3: CASSLSRDRGQTNEKLFF
DNA: TGTGCCAGCAGCTTATCCCGGGACAGGGGACAGACTAATGAAAAACTGTTTTTT

size: .
V: TRBV28
J: TRBJ2-7
D: .
length: 17
CDR3: CASSLNLSGQSSYEQYF
DNA: TGTGCCAGCAGTTTAAATCTTTCGGGGCAGAGCTCCTACGAGCAGTACTTC

size: .
V: TRBV27
J: TRBJ2-3
D: .
length: 13
CDR3: CASSPLWTDTQYF
DNA: TGTGCCAGCAGTCCCCTTTGGACAGATACGCAGTATTTT

size: .
V: TRBV7-9
J: TRBJ1-1
D: TRBD1
length: 16
CDR3: CASSSLQGAGFTEAFF
DNA: TGTGCCAGCAGCTCACTGCAGGGGGCTGGGTTCACTGAAGCTTTCTTT

size: .
V: TRBV19
J: TRBJ2-2
D: .
length: 17
CDR3: CASSTLETEYATGELFF
DNA: TGTGCCAGTAGTACTCTCGAGACCGAATATGCGACCGGGGAGCTGTTTTTT

size: .
V: TRBV29-1
J: TRBJ1-1
D: .
length: 10
CDR3: CSVLNTEAFF
DNA: TGCAGCGTCTTGAACACTGAAGCTTTCTTT

size: .
V: TRBV18
J: TRBJ2-3
D: .
length: 14
CDR3: CASSRGTSPDTQYF
DNA: TGTGCCAGCTCAAGAGGGACTTCGCCAGATACGCAGTATTTT

size: .
V: TRBV5-1
J: TRBJ2-1
D: .
length: 15
CDR3: CASSLGISSYNEQFF
DNA: TGCGCCAGCAGCTTGGGAATCAGCTCCTACAATGAGCAGTTCTTC

size: .
V: TRBV27
J: TRBJ1-5
D: .
length: 13
CDR3: CASTGSPNQPQHF
DNA: TGTGCCAGCACTGGGTCTCCTAATCAGCCCCAGCATTTT

size: .
V: TRBV7-9
J: TRBJ2-7
D: .
length: 13
CDR3: CASRTSTSYEQYF
DNA: TGTGCCAGCAGGACGTCGACATCCTACGAGCAGTACTTC

size: .
V: TRBV7-9
J: TRBJ2-3
D: .
length: 15
CDR3: CASSLGGRVDYTQYF
DNA: TGTGCCAGCAGCTTAGGCGGCAGGGTCGATTATACGCAGTATTTT

size: .
V: TRBV9
J: TRBJ2-2
D: TRBD1
length: 17
CDR3: CASSSETGYGNTGELFF
DNA: TGTGCCAGCAGCTCAGAGACAGGGTATGGGAACACCGGGGAGCTGTTTTTT

size: .
V: TRBV30
J: TRBJ2-7
D: TRBD2
length: 18
CDR3: CAWSVTGLAGAFTYEQYF
DNA: TGTGCCTGGAGTGTAACAGGGCTAGCGGGAGCATTCACCTACGAGCAGTACTTC

size: once
V: TRBV5-4
J: TRBJ2-5
D: TRBD2
length: 17
CDR3: CASSLGPISGSEETQYF
DNA: TGTGCCAGCAGCTTGGGTCCCATAAGCGGGAGTGAAGAGACCCAGTACTTC

size: once
V: TRBV15
J: TRBJ2-5
D: .
length: 15
CDR3: CATSRYRGGSETQYF
DNA: TGTGCCACCAGCAGATACAGAGGGGGTAGTGAGACCCAGTACTTC

size: .
V: TRBV5-5
J: TRBJ1-4
D: .
length: 15
CDR3: CASSLETTLGEKLFF
DNA: TGTGCCAGCAGCTTGGAGACCACCCTAGGTGAAAAACTGTTTTTT

size: .
V: TRBV7-6
J: TRBJ2-1
D: .
length: 15
CDR3: CASSVLSGSYNEQFF
DNA: TGTGCCAGCAGCGTACTAAGCGGGTCCTACAATGAGCAGTTCTTC

size: .
V: TRBV27
J: TRBJ2-7
D: .
length: 14
CDR3: CASRGGASSYEQYF
DNA: TGTGCCAGCAGGGGAGGTGCCAGCTCCTACGAGCAGTACTTC

size: few
V: TRBV14
J: TRBJ2-7
D: TRBD2
length: 14
CDR3: CASRQREGSYEQYF
DNA: TGTGCCAGCCGCCAGCGGGAGGGATCCTACGAGCAGTACTTC

size: .
V: TRBV5-6
J: TRBJ2-1
D: TRBD1
length: 16
CDR3: CASSLAIGGPYNEQFF
DNA: TGTGCCAGCAGCTTGGCGATAGGGGGCCCCTACAATGAGCAGTTCTTC

size: .
V: TRBV9
J: TRBJ2-2
D: TRBD2
length: 16
CDR3: CASSAGGRFLGGELFF
DNA: TGTGCCAGCAGCGCGGGCGGGAGGTTTCTCGGCGGGGAGCTGTTTTTT

size: .
V: TRBV7-9
J: TRBJ2-3
D: TRBD1
length: 18
CDR3: CASSFYSRDRGGADTQYF
DNA: TGTGCCAGCAGCTTCTACTCCCGGGACAGGGGGGGTGCAGATACGCAGTATTTT